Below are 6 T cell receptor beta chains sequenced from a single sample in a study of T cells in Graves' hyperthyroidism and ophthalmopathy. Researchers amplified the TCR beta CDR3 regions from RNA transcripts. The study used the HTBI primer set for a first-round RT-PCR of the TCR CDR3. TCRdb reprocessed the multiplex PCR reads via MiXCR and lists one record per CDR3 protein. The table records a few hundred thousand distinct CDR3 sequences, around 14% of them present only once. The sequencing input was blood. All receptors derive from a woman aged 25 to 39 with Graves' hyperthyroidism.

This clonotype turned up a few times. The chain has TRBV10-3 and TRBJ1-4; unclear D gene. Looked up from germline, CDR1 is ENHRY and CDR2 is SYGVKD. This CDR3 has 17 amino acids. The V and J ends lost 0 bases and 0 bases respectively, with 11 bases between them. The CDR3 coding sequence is TGTGCCATCAGTGAGTCGGAAGTCTTTTCAACTAATGAAAAACTGTTTTTT. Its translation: CAISESEVFSTNEKLFF.

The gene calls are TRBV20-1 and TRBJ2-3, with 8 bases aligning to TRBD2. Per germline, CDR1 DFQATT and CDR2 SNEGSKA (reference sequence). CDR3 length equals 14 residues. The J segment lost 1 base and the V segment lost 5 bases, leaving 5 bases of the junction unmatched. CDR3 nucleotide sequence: TGCAGTGCTGATACGACTAGCGGCACAGATACGCAGTATTTT. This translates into CSADTTSGTDTQYF.

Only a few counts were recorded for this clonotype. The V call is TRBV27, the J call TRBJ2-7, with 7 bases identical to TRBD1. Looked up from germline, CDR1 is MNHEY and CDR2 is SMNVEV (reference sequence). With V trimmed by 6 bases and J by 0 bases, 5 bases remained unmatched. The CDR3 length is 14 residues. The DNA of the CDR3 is TGTGCCAGCAGCCGTGGACAGGACTCCTACGAGCAGTACTTC. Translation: CASSRGQDSYEQYF.

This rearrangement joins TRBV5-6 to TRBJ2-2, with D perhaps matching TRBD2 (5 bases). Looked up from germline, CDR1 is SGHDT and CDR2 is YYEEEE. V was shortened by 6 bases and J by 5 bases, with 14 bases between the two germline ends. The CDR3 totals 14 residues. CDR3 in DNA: TGTGCCAGCAATAGGCGTGCGGGTACCGGGGAGCTGTTTTTT. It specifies CASNRRAGTGELFF.

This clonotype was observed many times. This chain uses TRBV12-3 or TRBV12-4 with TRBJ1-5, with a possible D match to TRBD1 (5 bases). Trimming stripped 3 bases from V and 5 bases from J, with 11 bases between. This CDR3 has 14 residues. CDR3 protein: CASSLRQGHQPQHF. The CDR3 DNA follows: TGTGCCAGCAGTTTGCGGCAGGGCCATCAGCCCCAGCATTTT.

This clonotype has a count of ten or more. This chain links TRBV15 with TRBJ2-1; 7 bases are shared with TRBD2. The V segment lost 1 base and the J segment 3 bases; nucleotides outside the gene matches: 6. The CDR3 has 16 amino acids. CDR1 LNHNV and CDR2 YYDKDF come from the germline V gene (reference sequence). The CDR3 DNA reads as TGTGCCACCAGCAGAGGCGGCGGGAGTTACTACAATGAGCAGTTCTTC. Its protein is CATSRGGGSYYNEQFF.